What follows are 10 T cell receptor beta chains derived from one specimen sequenced in a study of shared clonotypes between healthy human individuals. Libraries were prepared by immunoSEQ multiplex PCR; TCRdb keeps only in-frame clonotypes and omits some of them. The sample lists about 1,500,000 clones, roughly 97% occurring once. Sequenced sample: naive CD4+ T cells sorted from blood. Subset described: CD45RA+ positively selected. These receptors were collected from a man younger than 40 in good health.

This rearrangement joins TRBV2 to TRBJ2-3; D gene ambiguous. Germline-derived CDR1 and CDR2 are SNHLY and FYNNEI. The V and J ends lost 6 bases and 0 bases respectively, with 13 bases between them. The CDR3 runs 15 residues. The DNA of the CDR3 is TGTGCCAGCAGGACACAGCCTTCTAGCACAGATACGCAGTATTTT. It encodes CASRTQPSSTDTQYF.

The V call is TRBV2, the J call TRBJ2-4, with D possibly matching TRBD2 (6 bases). The CDR3 spans 11 residues. The germline V gene encodes CDR1 SNHLY and CDR2 FYNNEI. The ends were cut back, 8 bases at V and 10 bases at J, with 12 bases in the middle. CDR3 bases: TGTGCCAGCCTAGGACTATCAATTCAGTACTTC. Its translation is CASLGLSIQYF.

As for this clone: Compared with germline, one end of the junction differs, possibly owing to a read error. This sequence joins TRBV7-7 and TRBJ2-7; D is possibly TRBD1 or TRBD2 (6 bases each). The length of the CDR3 is 14 residues. CDR1 and CDR2 (germline): SSHAT, FNYEAQ (reference sequence). This CDR3 is CASSLGGNGYEQYF. CDR3 DNA sequence: TGTGCTAGCAGCTTAGGGGGGAACGGCTACGAGCAGTACTTC.

The genes are TRBV27 and TRBJ1-4; D gene uncertain. The CDR3 runs to 14 residues. Deletions cut 2 bases from V and 4 bases from J, with 8 bases between. The germline CDR1 and CDR2 sequences are MNHEY and SMNVEV (reference sequence). The CDR3 nucleotides read TGTGCCAGCAGTTTAAATCGGCTTAATGAAAAACTGTTTTTT. The encoded protein is CASSLNRLNEKLFF.

The gene calls are TRBV18 and TRBJ2-1; 7 bases line up with TRBD2. The germline V gene encodes CDR1 KGHSH and CDR2 LQKENI. V was clipped by 3 bases and J by 13 bases; unmatched bases: 3. The length of the CDR3 is 11 residues. The CDR3 is CASSPGLQQFF. The CDR3 DNA follows: TGTGCCAGCTCACCGGGACTACAACAGTTCTTC.

V usage is TRBV7-3 and J usage is TRBJ2-1; 8 nucleotides agree with TRBD2. Germline assignment: CDR1 SGHTA and CDR2 FQGTGA. V lost 5 bases, J lost 8 bases, and 8 bases stayed unmatched. The CDR3 extends over 14 amino acids. The CDR3 sequence: CASSGETSVHEQFF. The CDR3 coding sequence is TGTGCCAGCAGCGGGGAGACTAGCGTCCATGAGCAGTTCTTC.

The genes are TRBV10-1 and TRBJ2-3; TRBD2 matches 13 bases. V lost 8 bases to trimming and J lost 0 bases; unmatched junction nucleotides: 11. This CDR3 contains 18 residues. Germline lookup yields CDR1 WNHNN and CDR2 SYGVQD (reference sequence). CDR3: CASSEGTSGIPSTDTQYF. As DNA, the CDR3 is TGCGCCAGCTCAGAGGGGACTAGCGGGATCCCTAGCACAGATACGCAGTATTTT.

V and J are TRBV4-2 and TRBJ2-7, with D tentatively TRBD1 or TRBD2 (5 bases each). V dropped 0 bases and J dropped 5 bases, with 11 bases sitting between them. This CDR3 contains 14 residues. From germline, CDR1 is LGHNA and CDR2 YNFKEQ. The CDR3 region is CASSQDGTPDEQYF. The CDR3 DNA reads TGTGCCAGCAGCCAAGATGGGACCCCGGACGAGCAGTACTTC.

This clone occurred once. The rearrangement links TRBV7-9 to TRBJ2-1; D is unresolved. Trimming removed 5 bases from V and 4 bases from J, with 15 bases in between. In germline, CDR1 is SEHNR, CDR2 FQNEAQ (reference sequence). This CDR3 contains 15 residues. The CDR3 here is CASSPKGVEYNEQFF. The CDR3 nucleotides are TGTGCCAGCAGCCCCAAAGGAGTAGAGTACAATGAGCAGTTCTTC.

The chain carries TRBV2 and TRBJ2-7; D is ambiguous. The V and J ends lost 8 bases and 0 bases respectively, with 11 bases between them. The germline CDR1 and CDR2 sequences are SNHLY and FYNNEI. The CDR3 sequence is 13 residues long. The chain's CDR3 is CASQRSSSYEQYF. The CDR3 region has the DNA TGTGCCAGCCAGCGATCTAGCTCCTACGAGCAGTACTTC.